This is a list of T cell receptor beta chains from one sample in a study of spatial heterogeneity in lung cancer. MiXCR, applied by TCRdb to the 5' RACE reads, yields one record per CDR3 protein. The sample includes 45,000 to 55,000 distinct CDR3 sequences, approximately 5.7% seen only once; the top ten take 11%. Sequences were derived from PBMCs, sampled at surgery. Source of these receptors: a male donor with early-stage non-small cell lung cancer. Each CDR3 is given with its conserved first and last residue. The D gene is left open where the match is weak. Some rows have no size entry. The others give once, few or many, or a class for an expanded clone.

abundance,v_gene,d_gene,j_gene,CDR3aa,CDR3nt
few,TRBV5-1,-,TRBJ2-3,CASRDGTGRQDTQYF,TGCGCCAGCAGAGATGGCACAGGGCGACAAGATACGCAGTATTTT
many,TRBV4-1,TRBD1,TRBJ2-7,CASSQITGARYEQYF,TGCGCCAGCAGCCAAATAACAGGGGCACGGTACGAGCAGTACTTC
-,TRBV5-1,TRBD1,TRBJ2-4,CASTLAGGNIQYF,TGCGCCAGCACCTTGGCAGGGGGAAACATTCAGTACTTC
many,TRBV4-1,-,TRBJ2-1,CASSPGGADNEQFF,TGCGCCAGCAGCCCCGGAGGGGCGGACAATGAGCAGTTCTTC
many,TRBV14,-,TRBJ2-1,CASSQTRNEQFF,TGTGCCAGCAGTCAAACCCGCAATGAGCAGTTCTTC
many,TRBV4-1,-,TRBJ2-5,CASSQERERGETQYF,TGCGCCAGCAGCCAAGAACGGGAAAGGGGAGAGACCCAGTACTTC
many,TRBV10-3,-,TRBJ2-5,CAISEGYNQGETQYF,TGTGCCATCAGTGAGGGGTACAACCAGGGGGAGACCCAGTACTTC
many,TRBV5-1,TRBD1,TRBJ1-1,CASSLRQGSLNTEAFF,TGCGCCAGCAGCTTAAGACAGGGCTCTTTGAACACTGAAGCTTTCTTT
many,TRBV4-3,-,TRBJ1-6,CASSQVGGGNSPLHF,TGCGCCAGCAGCCAAGTTGGCGGGGGCAATTCACCCCTCCACTTT
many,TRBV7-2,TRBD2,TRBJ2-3,CASSLGGLAEYTDTQYF,TGTGCCAGCAGCTTAGGAGGGCTAGCGGAGTACACAGATACGCAGTATTTT
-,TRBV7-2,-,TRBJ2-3,CASSLVRGRGTDTQYF,TGTGCCAGCAGCTTAGTACGAGGTCGTGGGACAGATACGCAGTATTTT
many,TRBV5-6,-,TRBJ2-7,CASSWGLGEQYF,TGTGCCAGCAGCTGGGGGCTTGGCGAGCAGTACTTC
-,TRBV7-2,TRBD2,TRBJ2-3,CASSFGGGPADTQYF,TGTGCCAGCAGCTTCGGGGGAGGGCCGGCAGATACGCAGTATTTT
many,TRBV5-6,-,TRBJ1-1,CASSFYSPGLLNTEAFF,TGTGCCAGCAGCTTTTATTCTCCTGGCCTCCTGAACACTGAAGCTTTCTTT
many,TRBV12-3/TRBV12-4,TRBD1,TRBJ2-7,CASSLSTGDYEQYF,TGTGCCAGCAGTTTATCCACAGGGGACTACGAGCAGTACTTC
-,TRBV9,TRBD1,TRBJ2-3,CASSVGPGQGADTQYF,TGTGCCAGCAGCGTGGGTCCGGGACAGGGGGCAGATACGCAGTATTTT
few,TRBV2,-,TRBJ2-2,CASTSDFVPGELFF,TGTGCCAGCACGAGCGATTTTGTGCCCGGGGAGCTGTTTTTT
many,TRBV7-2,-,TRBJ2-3,CASSPRRGRTDTQYF,TGTGCCAGCAGCCCACGCAGGGGCCGCACAGATACGCAGTATTTT